This TCR beta chain came from a study of T cell repertoires in cytomegalovirus infection. Background on the study: Matching HLA type, along with CMV infection, was indicated by public TCR beta signatures.

This clonotype appeared a few times. The antigen is not known. Study conclusions and caveats: Summed public TCR beta family frequency identified CMV carriers bearing the relevant HLA. Ex vivo, HLA-C-restricted CMV-specific TCR beta clonotypes prevailed over the rest of the response.

A single record per CDR3 protein comes from TCRdb applying MiXCR to the reads. The sample lists about 920,000 distinct CDR3 sequences; around 29% were seen once. This clonotype originated in a human donor in good health (CMV status not recorded). Some clones in this sample may be carry-over from other donors' samples. The source was cultured CD8+ T cells from PBMCs, collected from culture after CMV antigen stimulation.

In nucleotides, the CDR3 is TGCAGCCCAAGGGGCCCGGCTAGCGGGGGGGCCGGGGTCGAGACCCAGTACTTC. Translated, it gives CSPRGPASGGAGVETQYF. The V call is TRBV29-1, the J call TRBJ2-5; the match to TRBD2 covers 12 bases. The CDR3 contains 18 residues. Germline CDR1 reads SQVTM; CDR2 reads ANQGSEA. J gave up 5 bases and V 8 bases, and 21 bases lay outside the gene matches.